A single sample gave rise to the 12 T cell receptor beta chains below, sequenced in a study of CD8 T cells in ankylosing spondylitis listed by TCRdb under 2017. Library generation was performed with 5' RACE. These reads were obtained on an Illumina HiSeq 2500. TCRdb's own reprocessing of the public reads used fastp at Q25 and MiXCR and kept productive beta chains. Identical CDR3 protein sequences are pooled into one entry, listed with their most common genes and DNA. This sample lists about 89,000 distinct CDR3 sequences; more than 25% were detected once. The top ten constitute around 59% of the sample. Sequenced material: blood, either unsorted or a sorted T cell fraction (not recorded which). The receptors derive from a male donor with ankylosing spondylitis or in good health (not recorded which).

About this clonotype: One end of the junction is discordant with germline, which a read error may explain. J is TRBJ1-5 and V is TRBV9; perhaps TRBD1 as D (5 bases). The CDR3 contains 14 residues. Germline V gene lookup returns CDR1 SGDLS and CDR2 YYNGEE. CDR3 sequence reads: CAGSRGGGTQPQHF. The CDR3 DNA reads TGTGCCGGCAGCCGCGGGGGAGGGACCCAGCCCCAGCATTTT.

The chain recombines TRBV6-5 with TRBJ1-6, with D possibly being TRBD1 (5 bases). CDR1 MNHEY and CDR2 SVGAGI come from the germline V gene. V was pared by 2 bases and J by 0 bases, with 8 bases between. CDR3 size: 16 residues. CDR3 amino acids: CASSYSRGSYNSPLHF. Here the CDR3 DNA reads TGTGCCAGCAGTTACAGTAGGGGCTCCTATAATTCACCCCTCCACTTT.

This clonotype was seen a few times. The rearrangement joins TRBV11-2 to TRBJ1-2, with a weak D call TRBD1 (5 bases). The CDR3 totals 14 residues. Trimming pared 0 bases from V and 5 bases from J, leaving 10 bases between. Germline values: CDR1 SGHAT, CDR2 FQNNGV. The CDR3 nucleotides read TGTGCCAGCAGCTTAGACACGGGACCTTATGGCTACACCTTC. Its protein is CASSLDTGPYGYTF. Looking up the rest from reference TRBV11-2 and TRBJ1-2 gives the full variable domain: EAGVAQSPRYKIIEKRQSVAFWCNPISGHATLYWYQQILGQGPKLLIQFQNNGVVDDSQLPKDRFSAERLKGVDSTLKIQPAKLEDSAVYLCASSLDTGPYGYTFGSGTRLTVV.

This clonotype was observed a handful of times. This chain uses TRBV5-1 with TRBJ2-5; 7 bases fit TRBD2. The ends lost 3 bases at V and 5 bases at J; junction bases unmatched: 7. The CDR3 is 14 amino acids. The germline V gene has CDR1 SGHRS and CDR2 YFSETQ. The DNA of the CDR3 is TGCGCCAGCAGCTCTGGACTAGATGGGGAGACCCAGTACTTC. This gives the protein CASSSGLDGETQYF.

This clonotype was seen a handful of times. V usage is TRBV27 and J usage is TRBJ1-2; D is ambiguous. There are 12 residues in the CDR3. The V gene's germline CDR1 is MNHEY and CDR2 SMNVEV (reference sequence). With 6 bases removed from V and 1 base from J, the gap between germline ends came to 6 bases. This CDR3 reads CASRSNNYGYTF. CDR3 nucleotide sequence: TGTGCCAGCAGATCAAATAACTATGGCTACACCTTC.

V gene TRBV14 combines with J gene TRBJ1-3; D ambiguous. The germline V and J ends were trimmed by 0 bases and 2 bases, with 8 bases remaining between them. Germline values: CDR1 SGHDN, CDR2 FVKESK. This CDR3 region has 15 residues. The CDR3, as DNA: TGTGCCAGCAGCCAAGAGGCAAGCACTGGAAACACCATATATTTT. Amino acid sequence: CASSQEASTGNTIYF.

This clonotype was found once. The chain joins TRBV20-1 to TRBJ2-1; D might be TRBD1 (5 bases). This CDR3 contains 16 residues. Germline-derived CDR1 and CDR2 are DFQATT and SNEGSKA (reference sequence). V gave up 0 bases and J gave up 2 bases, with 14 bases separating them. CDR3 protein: CSARDSRIGAYNEQFF. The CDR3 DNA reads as TGCAGTGCTAGAGATTCCCGAATAGGGGCCTACAATGAGCAGTTCTTC.

CDR3 nucleotide sequence: TGTGCCAGCAGTTTCCAGACCGGGAACACCGGGGAGCTGTTTTTT. Protein: CASSFQTGNTGELFF. The rearrangement uses TRBV27 and TRBJ2-2; D is undetermined. Germline-derived CDR1 and CDR2 are MNHEY and SMNVEV (reference sequence). Trimming pared 3 bases from V and 1 base from J, leaving 9 bases between. The CDR3 spans 15 residues.

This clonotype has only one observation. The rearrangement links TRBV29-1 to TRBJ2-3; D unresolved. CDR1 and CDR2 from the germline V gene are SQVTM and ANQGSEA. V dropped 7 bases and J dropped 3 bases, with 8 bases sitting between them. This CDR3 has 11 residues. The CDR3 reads CSGRRTDTQYF. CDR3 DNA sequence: TGCAGCGGTAGGAGAACAGATACGCAGTATTTT.

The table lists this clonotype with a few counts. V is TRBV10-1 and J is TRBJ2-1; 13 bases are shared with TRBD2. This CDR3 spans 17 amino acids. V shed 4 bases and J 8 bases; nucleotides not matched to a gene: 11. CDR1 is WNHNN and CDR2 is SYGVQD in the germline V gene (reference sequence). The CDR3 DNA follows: TGCGCCAGCAGTGGGCCAACTAGCGGGAGGGCCTTCCATGAGCAGTTCTTC. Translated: CASSGPTSGRAFHEQFF.

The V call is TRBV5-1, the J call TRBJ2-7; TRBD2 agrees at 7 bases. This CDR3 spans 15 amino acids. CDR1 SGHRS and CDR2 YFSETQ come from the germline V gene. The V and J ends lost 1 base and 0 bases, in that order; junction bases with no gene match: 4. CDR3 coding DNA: TGCGCCAGCAGCTTGCCCGAGCGGGGCTCCTACGAGCAGTACTTC. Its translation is CASSLPERGSYEQYF.

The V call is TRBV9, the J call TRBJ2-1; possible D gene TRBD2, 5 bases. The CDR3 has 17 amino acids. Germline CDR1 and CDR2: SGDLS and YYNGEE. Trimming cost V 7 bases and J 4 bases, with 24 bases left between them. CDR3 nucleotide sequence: TGTGCCAGCTTACCCTCCCCAACTAGTCCCTCTTACAATGAGCAGTTCTTC. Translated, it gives CASLPSPTSPSYNEQFF.